One sample yielded the 22 T cell receptor beta chains listed below, sequenced in a study of tumor-infiltrating lymphocytes in primary liver carcinoma. Co-extracting RNA and DNA was done with about 17-30 mg of unsorted bulk tissue as input. A constant-region primer primed TCR beta cDNA synthesis from 400 to 600 ng of total RNA. Three nested multiplex PCR rounds, a slightly modified ARM-PCR method, built the TCR beta libraries. A C-beta reverse primer was combined with TRBV1-TRBV30 forward primers in the first two PCR rounds, and each round had about 10 cycles. Via MiXCR, TCRdb re-called the multiplex PCR reads, giving one row per CDR3 protein. This table holds tens of thousands of distinct CDR3 sequences, 69% found once. The material sequenced was tumor-adjacent normal liver tissue. These receptors all come from a man aged 40-50 years with primary liver carcinoma and hepatitis B virus infection.

To note about this clonotype: Germline is not matched at one junction end, which may reflect a read error. The V gene is TRBV4-2, the J gene TRBJ2-7, with TRBD1 matching 8 bases. The CDR3 consists of 14 residues. Germline-derived CDR1 and CDR2 are LGHNA and YNFKEQ. The CDR3 coding sequence is TGTGCCAGCAACCAAGGTGACAGGGGCCACGAGCAGTACTTC. Protein product: CASNQGDRGHEQYF.

With respect to this clonotype: At one boundary the junction diverges from the germline segment, which might be a read error. This chain connects TRBV6-1 to TRBJ2-6; tentative D call: TRBD2 (6 bases). CDR1 and CDR2 from the germline V gene are MNHNS and SASEGT. CDR3 length equals 17 residues. The CDR3 DNA follows: TGTGCCAGCAGTGAGGCTACCACTAGCTCTGGAGCCAACGTCCTGACTTTC. This translates into CASSEATTSSGANVLTF.

The chain recombines TRBV12-3 or TRBV12-4 with TRBJ2-7; 7 nucleotides align to TRBD1. Trimming cost V 5 bases and J 0 bases; bases outside gene matches: 7. CDR3 length: 15 residues. The CDR3 DNA reads as TGTGCCAGCAGTAGGGGGACAGAGGACTCCTACGAGCAGTACTTC. Its translation is CASSRGTEDSYEQYF.

To note about this clonotype: This sequence may be a read error, since a much larger clone differs from it by one base. The J gene is TRBJ2-7, the V gene TRBV30; the match to TRBD2 covers 7 bases. The junction had 10 bases not matched to a gene; V was cut back by 5 bases and J by 3 bases. This CDR3 is 14 amino acids long. From germline, CDR1 is GTSNPN and CDR2 SVGIG (reference sequence). The CDR3 coding sequence is TGTGCCTGGGGGGGACTAACGGGGGGCTACGAGCAGTACTTC. It is translated as CAWGGLTGGYEQYF.

In regard to this clonotype: Just one base apart from a much larger clone, this may be a read error. The chain couples TRBV25-1 to TRBJ1-5; no definite D call. Trimming cost V 5 bases and J 2 bases, with 7 bases left between them. Germline V CDR1 and CDR2: MGHDK, SYGVNS. There are 13 residues in the CDR3. The DNA of the CDR3 is TGTGCCAGCAGTAAAATGGGCAATCAGCCCCAGCATTTT. Protein sequence: CASSKMGNQPQHF.

This clonotype showed up just a few times. The chain recombines TRBV29-1 with TRBJ1-1; 7 bases line up with TRBD1. The CDR3 length is 13 residues. V lost 7 bases and J lost 10; bases outside the gene matches: 15. Germline V CDR1 and CDR2: SQVTM, ANQGSEA. The CDR3 coding sequence is TGCAGCGCTCCGGGACAGCTGGTGGCTGGAGCTTTCTTT. Translating it yields CSAPGQLVAGAFF.

This clonotype was observed a handful of times. This rearrangement joins TRBV12-3 or TRBV12-4 to TRBJ1-4; D gene unclear. CDR3 size: 13 residues. V was cut by 0 bases and J by 10 bases, with 9 bases left in between. This CDR3 is CASSLAGTGKLFF. The CDR3 coding sequence is TGTGCCAGCAGTTTAGCGGGAACTGGAAAACTGTTTTTT.

As concerns this clonotype: This sequence may be a read error, since a much larger clone differs from it by one base. J is TRBJ2-2 and V is TRBV11-2; possibly TRBD1 for D (5 bases). Germline CDR1 and CDR2: SGHAT and FQNNGV. This CDR3 has 15 residues. The germline V and J ends were trimmed by 2 bases and 6 bases, with 13 bases remaining between them. The CDR3: CASSLLRADAGELFF. CDR3 nucleotide sequence: TGTGCCAGCAGCTTACTCAGGGCGGACGCCGGGGAGCTGTTTTTT.

This clonotype appeared a single time. A much larger clone sits a single nucleotide away, making a read error possible. The chain couples TRBV7-9 to TRBJ2-5; 13 nucleotides line up with TRBD2. CDR3 length equals 16 residues. V gave up 5 bases and J gave up 0 bases; unmatched junction bases: 3. Germline V lookup: CDR1 SEHNR, CDR2 FQNEAQ (reference sequence). The CDR3 bases are TGTGCCAGCAGCCCAGGACTAGCGGGAGACCAAGAGACCCAGTACTTC. Its protein is CASSPGLAGDQETQYF.

In this sample, this clonotype turned up once. The genes are TRBV24-1 and TRBJ1-3; D call uncertain. The CDR3 runs to 14 residues. The germline V gene encodes CDR1 KGHDR and CDR2 SFDVKD. In nucleotides, the CDR3 is TGTGCTACAAGTGATCAAGAAACTGGAAACACCATATATTTT. Protein: CATSDQETGNTIYF.

The J gene is TRBJ2-7, the V gene TRBV5-4; 7 bases agree with TRBD2. V lost 0 bases, J lost 2 bases, and 8 bases stayed unmatched. The CDR3 contains 16 residues. Germline loops: CDR1 SGHNT, CDR2 YYREEE (reference sequence). Written as DNA, the CDR3 is TGTGCCAGCAGCTTGGCGCAAGCGGGATCAGCCTACGAGCAGTACTTC. It codes for CASSLAQAGSAYEQYF.

As to this clonotype: A read error is possible here, since a much larger clone lies one base away. The V gene is TRBV6-2 or TRBV6-3, the J gene TRBJ2-1; 7 nucleotides agree with TRBD2. Germline CDR1 MNHEY, CDR2 SVGEGT. J gave up 8 bases and V 6 bases, and 10 bases lay outside the gene matches. CDR3 length equals 14 residues. The CDR3 nucleotides read TGTGCCAGCAGCTGCGACCCGACTAGCCATGAGCAGTTCTTC. Protein product: CASSCDPTSHEQFF.

To note about this clonotype: The conserved phenylalanine or tryptophan is not found at the CDR3 terminus, so this likely reflects a read error. This rearrangement joins TRBV29-1 to TRBJ2-5; D is ambiguous. Germline CDR1 reads SQVTM; CDR2 reads ANQGSEA. Trimming stripped 2 bases from V and 1 base from J, with 8 bases between. The CDR3 spans 13 residues. The CDR3 reads CSVEWSVQETQYI. The DNA for the CDR3 is TGCAGCGTTGAATGGTCTGTCCAAGAGACCCAGTACATC.

A remark on this clonotype: Just one base apart from a much larger clone, this may be a read error. The V and J genes are TRBV14 and TRBJ2-5, with 7 bases aligning to TRBD2. Germline V gene sequence: CDR1 SGHDN, CDR2 FVKESK. The CDR3 sequence is 13 residues long. The DNA of the CDR3 is TGTGCCAGCAGTTCTACGCCCGGGGGGACCCAGCACTTC. As protein: CASSSTPGGTQHF.

Points on this clonotype: This may arise from a read error, as a much more abundant clone is one base away. The final CDR3 position lacks the conserved phenylalanine or tryptophan, pointing to a likely read error. The chain has TRBV28 and TRBJ1-2; the D gene is possibly TRBD1 (5 bases). This CDR3 contains 15 residues. Germline loops: CDR1 MDHEN, CDR2 SYDVKM. Trimming pared 5 bases from V and 5 bases from J, leaving 18 bases between. DNA of the CDR3: TGTGCCAGCAGTCAAAGGGCCCGAGGGGAATATGGCTACACCCTC. It specifies CASSQRARGEYGYTL.

This clonotype was counted at least ten times. The gene calls are TRBV6-2 or TRBV6-3 and TRBJ2-3; 7 nucleotides line up with TRBD2. The length of the CDR3 is 13 residues. J was trimmed by 7 bases and V by 4 bases; bases with no gene match: 5. The germline V gene encodes CDR1 MNHEY and CDR2 SVGEGT. CDR3 nucleotides: TGTGCCAGCAGTTCGGCACTAGCGAATACGCAGTATTTT. Translation gives CASSSALANTQYF.

This clonotype was observed a few times. The chain couples TRBV6-4 to TRBJ2-3; maybe TRBD2 (7 bases). Germline values: CDR1 MRHNA, CDR2 SNTAGT. The germline V and J ends were trimmed by 11 bases and 6 bases, with 21 bases remaining between them. The CDR3 runs 14 residues. The CDR3 sequence is CADSDSGGPDTQYF. In DNA, the CDR3 is TGTGCCGACAGTGACTCCGGGGGGCCCGATACGCAGTATTTT.

This clonotype turned up a few times. The junction does not match germline at one end; this may be a read error. The rearrangement uses TRBV29-1 and TRBJ2-7; D gene unclear. This CDR3 comprises 15 residues. The germline V gene encodes CDR1 SQVTM and CDR2 ANQGSEA. The CDR3 is CGVEDPGVSSYEQYF. The CDR3, as DNA: TGCGGCGTTGAAGACCCAGGAGTGAGCTCCTACGAGCAGTACTTC.

The chain carries TRBV25-1 and TRBJ1-2; 10 bases agree with TRBD1. Germline CDR1 is MGHDK and CDR2 is SYGVNS. The length of the CDR3 is 14 residues. V shed 6 bases, J shed 5 bases, and the junction held 6 bases outside the gene matches. The CDR3 sequence: CASSPGQGTYGYTF. As DNA, the CDR3 is TGTGCCAGCAGCCCGGGACAGGGGACTTATGGCTACACCTTC.

This clonotype was counted between two and nine times. The chain recombines TRBV20-1 with TRBJ2-7; D possibly corresponds to TRBD1 (5 bases). From germline, CDR1 is DFQATT and CDR2 SNEGSKA (reference sequence). CDR3 length equals 12 residues. Trimming shortened V by 3 bases and J by 6 bases, and 12 bases separated the two germline ends. CDR3: CSASSGAVEQYF. In DNA form, the CDR3 reads TGCAGTGCTAGCTCTGGGGCGGTCGAGCAGTACTTC.

A note on this clonotype: The junction differs from germline at one of its ends, possibly a read error. The rearrangement links TRBV5-1 to TRBJ2-7, with a tentative D call TRBD2 (7 bases). Germline CDR1 SGHRS, CDR2 YFSETQ. This CDR3 comprises 15 residues. The chain's CDR3 is CASTLAPGGAREQYF. In nucleotides, the CDR3 is TGCGCCAGCACCTTGGCCCCTGGGGGGGCACGAGAGCAGTACTTC.

With respect to this clonotype: The conserved phenylalanine or tryptophan normally closing the CDR3 is absent here, so this likely arose from a read error. It is unclear where the CDR3 begins or ends on the DNA, so no DNA is shown, and the CDR3 is as TCRdb lists it. This chain joins TRBV4-2 and TRBJ2-5; TRBD1 is the table's D call, not checked against the DNA. The CDR3 spans 16 residues, counting both ends. The germline V gene encodes CDR1 LGHNA and CDR2 YNFKEQ. The CDR3 reads CASSQGGTGREETHYI.